This T cell receptor beta chain was sequenced during a study of OX40 agonist ivuxolimab in advanced cancers. The overall study: Among those enrolled, mean age was about 58 years (range roughly 20 to 79) and 75% to 90% were male. Points from the study as a whole: It was not determined which antigens were specifically recognized by the peripheral T cells that had undergone clonal expansion.

Clones were read by immunoSEQ multiplex PCR, and TCRdb kept only the in-frame ones, dropping some. The data hold some 87,000 clones, with 90% observed a single time. This clone is a singleton in its sample. The antigen remains undetermined. Sampling times: baseline, cycle 4 day 1, cycle 7 day 1. The sequenced sample was CD4+ or CD8+ T cells sorted from blood, obtained in a trial of the OX40 agonist ivuxolimab. The sequence came from an adult with an advanced solid tumor such as melanoma, head and neck, liver or kidney cancer.

The CDR3 is CASSFAGGRGETQYF. CDR3 DNA: TGTGCCAGCAGCTTTGCGGGAGGGCGTGGGGAGACCCAGTACTTC. The V call is TRBV7-3, the J call TRBJ2-5, with TRBD2 matching over 9 bases. V shed 3 bases and J 5 bases; nucleotides not matched to a gene: 7. This CDR3 contains 15 residues. Germline values: CDR1 SGHTA, CDR2 FQGTGA.